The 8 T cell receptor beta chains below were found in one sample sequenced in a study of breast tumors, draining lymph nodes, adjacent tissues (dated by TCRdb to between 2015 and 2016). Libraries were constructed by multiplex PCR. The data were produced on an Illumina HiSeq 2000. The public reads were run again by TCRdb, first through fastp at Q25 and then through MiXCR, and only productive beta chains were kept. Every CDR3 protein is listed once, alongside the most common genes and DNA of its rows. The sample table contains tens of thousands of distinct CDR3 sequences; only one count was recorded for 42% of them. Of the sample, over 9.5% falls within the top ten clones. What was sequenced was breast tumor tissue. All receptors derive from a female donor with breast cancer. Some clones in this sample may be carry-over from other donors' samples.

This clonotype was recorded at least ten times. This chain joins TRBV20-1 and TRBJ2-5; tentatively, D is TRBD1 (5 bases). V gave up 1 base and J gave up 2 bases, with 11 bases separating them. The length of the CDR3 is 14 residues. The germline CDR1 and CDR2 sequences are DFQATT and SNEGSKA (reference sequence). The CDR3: CSARALQGQETQYF. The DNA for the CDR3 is TGCAGTGCTAGAGCCCTCCAGGGACAAGAGACCCAGTACTTC.

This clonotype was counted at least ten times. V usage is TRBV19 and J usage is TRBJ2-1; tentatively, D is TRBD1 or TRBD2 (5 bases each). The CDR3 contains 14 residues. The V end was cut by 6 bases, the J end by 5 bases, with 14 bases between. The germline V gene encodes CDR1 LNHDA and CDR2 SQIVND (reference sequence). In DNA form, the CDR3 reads TGTGCCAGTAGCGAGGGGCGGGTACACAATGAGCAGTTCTTC. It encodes CASSEGRVHNEQFF.

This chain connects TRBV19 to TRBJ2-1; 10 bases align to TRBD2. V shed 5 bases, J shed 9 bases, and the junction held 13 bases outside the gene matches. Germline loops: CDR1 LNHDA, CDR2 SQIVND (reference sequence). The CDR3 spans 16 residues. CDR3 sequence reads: CASSAVAGGINREQFF. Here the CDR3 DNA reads TGTGCCAGTAGTGCGGTAGCGGGAGGAATAAACCGTGAGCAGTTCTTC.

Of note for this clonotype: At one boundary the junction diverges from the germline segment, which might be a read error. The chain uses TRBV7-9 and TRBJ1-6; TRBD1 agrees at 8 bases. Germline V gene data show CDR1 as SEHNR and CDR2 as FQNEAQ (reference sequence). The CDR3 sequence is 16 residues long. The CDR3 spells CAGSGPGTGSDSPLHF. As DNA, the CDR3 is TGTGCCGGCAGCGGGCCCGGGACAGGTTCGGATTCACCCCTCCACTTT.

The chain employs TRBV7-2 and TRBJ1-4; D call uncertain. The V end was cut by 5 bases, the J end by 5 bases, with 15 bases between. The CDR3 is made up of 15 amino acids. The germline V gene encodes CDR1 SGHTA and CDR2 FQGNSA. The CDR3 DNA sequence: TGTGCCAGCAGCCCCGGCCGGGAGCGAAATGAAAAACTGTTTTTT. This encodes CASSPGRERNEKLFF.

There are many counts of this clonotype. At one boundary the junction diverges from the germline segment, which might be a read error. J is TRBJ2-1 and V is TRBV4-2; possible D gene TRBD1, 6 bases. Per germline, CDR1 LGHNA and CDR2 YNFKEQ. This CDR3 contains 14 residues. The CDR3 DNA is TGCGCCAGCAGCCAAGTTACGGTAGGGGGTGAGCAGTTCTTC. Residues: CASSQVTVGGEQFF.

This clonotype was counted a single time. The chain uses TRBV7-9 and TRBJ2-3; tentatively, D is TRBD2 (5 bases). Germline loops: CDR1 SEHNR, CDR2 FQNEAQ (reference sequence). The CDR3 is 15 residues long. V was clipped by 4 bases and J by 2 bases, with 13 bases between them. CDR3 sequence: CASSSREANTDTQYF. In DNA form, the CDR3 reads TGTGCCAGCAGCTCCCGGGAAGCTAACACAGATACGCAGTATTTT.

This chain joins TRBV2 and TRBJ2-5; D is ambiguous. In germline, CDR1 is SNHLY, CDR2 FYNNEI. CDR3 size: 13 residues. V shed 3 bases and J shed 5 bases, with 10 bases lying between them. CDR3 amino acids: CASSERGSETQYF. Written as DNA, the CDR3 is TGTGCCAGCAGTGAGCGTGGTTCGGAGACCCAGTACTTC. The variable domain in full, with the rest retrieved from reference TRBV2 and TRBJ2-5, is EPEVTQTPSHQVTQMGQEVILRCVPISNHLYFYWYRQILGQKVEFLVSFYNNEISEKSEIFDDQFSVERPDGSNFTLKIRSTKLEDSAMYFCASSERGSETQYFGPGTRLLVL.